In this sample, the clone carrying this T cell receptor beta chain turned up many times. Germline loops: CDR1 KGHSH, CDR2 LQKENI. This CDR3 spans 18 amino acids. V gave up 3 bases and J gave up 2 bases; unmatched junction bases: 13. The source of the sample is a study of CD8 T cells in ankylosing spondylitis. Each CDR3 protein is one row after TCRdb ran MiXCR on the 5' RACE reads. The table lists just over 300,000 distinct CDR3 sequences, roughly 20% of them singletons, with 3.5% in the top ten. The chain joins TRBV18 to TRBJ2-7; TRBD2 agrees at 10 bases. This receptor was identified in a female donor with ankylosing spondylitis or in good health (not recorded which). The sample taken for sequencing was blood, either unsorted or a sorted T cell fraction (not recorded which). The CDR3 DNA follows: TGTGCCAGCTCACCTAGTGCAGTCTCCGGGACTAGCGCCTACGAGCAGTACTTC. Encoded protein: CASSPSAVSGTSAYEQYF.